Listed below are T cell receptor beta chains from one sample, sequenced in a study of T-cell reconstitution after alpha-beta-depleted transplantation in children. In TCRdb, the PCR reads were re-called with MiXCR into one record per CDR3 protein. In the table there are 300,000 to 400,000 distinct CDR3 sequences, 16% of which are singletons. The material was PBMCs, mostly from graft donor cells, obtained 360 days after TCRalphabeta/CD19-depleted stem cell transplant. The source is a male patient aged 2 to 9 who had a stem cell transplant for acute lymphoblastic leukemia, so the T cells may come from the graft donor. The CDR3 runs from the conserved cysteine through the conserved F or W. The order of the fields is V gene, CDR3 length, J gene, D gene, CDR3 protein. D genes are given only for firm matches.

TRBV27	13	TRBJ1-4	-	CASKRTINEKLFF
TRBV28	19	TRBJ2-6	TRBD2	CASSTLGLAGVRAANVLTF
TRBV4-3	18	TRBJ1-5	TRBD1	CASSQAYDRGKSNQPQHF
TRBV7-2	16	TRBJ2-1	TRBD2	CASSPRASGAYNEQFF
TRBV10-3	13	TRBJ2-5	TRBD1	CAIPGQGRQTQYF
TRBV12-3/TRBV12-4	18	TRBJ1-3	-	CASSLQGYWASSGNTIYF
TRBV7-8	15	TRBJ1-1	-	CASSLEGSLGTEAFF
TRBV29-1	14	TRBJ2-3	-	CSVEDPLAMGTQYF
TRBV24-1	15	TRBJ2-7	-	CATPKMQLPRYEQYF
TRBV24-1	16	TRBJ2-1	-	CATSGLRGRSYNEQFF
TRBV12-3/TRBV12-4	16	TRBJ2-6	-	CASSLGTSAGANVLTF
TRBV7-9	11	TRBJ2-5	-	CASTVKETQYF
TRBV6-2/TRBV6-3	11	TRBJ2-1	-	CASSFGRGQFF
TRBV4-3	16	TRBJ2-7	TRBD2	CASSQDALAGVYEQYF
TRBV9	18	TRBJ2-5	TRBD2	CASSVGGLAGGLRETQYF
TRBV28	17	TRBJ2-3	TRBD2	CASLVAGAPPSTDTQYF
TRBV11-2	11	TRBJ2-1	-	CASSSLNEQFF
TRBV12-3/TRBV12-4	15	TRBJ1-2	-	CASSLEFGRVHGYTF
TRBV5-4	18	TRBJ2-1	-	CASSWGGLATALYNEQFF
TRBV18	12	TRBJ2-2	-	CASLSNTGELFF
TRBV4-3	16	TRBJ1-2	-	CASSQDPRGQIYGYTF
TRBV7-2	15	TRBJ1-4	-	CASSPSTTTNEKLFF
TRBV14	15	TRBJ1-3	-	CASSQGQLSGNTIYF
TRBV14	13	TRBJ2-5	-	CASSQELGGTQYF